This paragraph covers one TCR beta chain sequence. This record belongs to a study of T cell changes during pregnancy in multiple sclerosis. Sequenced by immunoSEQ multiplex PCR; TCRdb stores in-frame clones only, minus some. The top ten hold around 3.5% of the sample, which has fewer than 60,000 clones, less than 95% seen once. The CDR3 extends over 15 amino acids. From germline, CDR1 is SGHTA and CDR2 FQGNSA. V was trimmed by 5 bases and J by 1 base, leaving 14 bases between them. This TCR was sampled from a female donor in good health, enrolled as a control in a pregnancy study. The chain is built from TRBV7-2 and TRBJ2-5, with D maybe TRBD1 (6 bases). This specimen consisted of peripheral blood, obtained after pregnancy. CDR3 sequence reads: CASSPWDIRQETQYF. DNA of the CDR3: TGTGCCAGCAGCCCCTGGGACATACGCCAAGAGACCCAGTACTTC. The full variable domain, in which reference TRBV7-2 and TRBJ2-5 provide the parts outside the CDR3, is GAGVSQSPSNKVTEKGKDVELRCDPISGHTALYWYRQSLGQGLEFLIYFQGNSAPDKSGLPSDRFSAERTGGSVSTLTIQRTQQEDSAVYLCASSPWDIRQETQYFGPGTRLLVL.